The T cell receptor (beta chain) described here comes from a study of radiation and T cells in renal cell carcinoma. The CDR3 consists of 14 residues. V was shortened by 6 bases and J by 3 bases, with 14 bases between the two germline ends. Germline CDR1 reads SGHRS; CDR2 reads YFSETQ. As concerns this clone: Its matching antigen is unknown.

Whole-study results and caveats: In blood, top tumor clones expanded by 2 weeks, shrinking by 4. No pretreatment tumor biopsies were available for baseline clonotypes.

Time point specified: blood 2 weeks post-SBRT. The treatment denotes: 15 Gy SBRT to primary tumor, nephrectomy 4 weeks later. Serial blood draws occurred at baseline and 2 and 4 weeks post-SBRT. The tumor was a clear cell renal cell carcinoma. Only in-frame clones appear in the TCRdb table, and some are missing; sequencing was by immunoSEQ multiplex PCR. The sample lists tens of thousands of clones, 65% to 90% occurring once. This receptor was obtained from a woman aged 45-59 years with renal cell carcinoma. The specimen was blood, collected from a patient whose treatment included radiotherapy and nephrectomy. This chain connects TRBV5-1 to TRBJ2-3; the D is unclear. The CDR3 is CASTPSSGTDTQYF. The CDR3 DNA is TGCGCCAGCACTCCCTCAAGTGGGACAGATACGCAGTATTTT.